This T cell receptor (beta chain) was identified in a study of blood T cell repertoires in COVID-19. Background on the study: In each case, the material was cDNA or gDNA derived from T cells, B-cell-depleted T cells, or PBMCs.

Profiled with immunoSEQ multiplex PCR; TCRdb holds only in-frame clones, not every one. The table lists 270,000 or so clones, roughly 84% of them singletons. Trimming took 4 bases from V and 5 from J, leaving 8 bases between them. The germline V gene encodes CDR1 LNHDA and CDR2 SQIVND (reference sequence). The CDR3 sequence is 12 residues long. This study enrolled people aged about 18 to 100 from about two dozen US geographic areas. Those designated as exposed participants met a COVID-19 case within 2 weeks before study entry. Material: PBMCs or T cells enriched from blood (not recorded which). The chain recombines TRBV19 with TRBJ1-2; possible D gene TRBD1, 6 bases. The clonotype originates from a woman in her forties or fifties who had been exposed to COVID-19. The DNA for the CDR3 is TGTGCCAGTAGTAAAGGGGGTTATGGCTACACCTTC. It translates to CASSKGGYGYTF.